Each of the 4 T cell receptor beta chains below was sequenced from the same sample in a study of cytomegalovirus exposure and HLA in healthy donors. 13 Jbeta primers and 60 Vbeta primers were used for the PCR. The table came from immunoSEQ multiplex PCR; TCRdb's copy has only in-frame clones and leaves some out. The data hold 100,000 to 150,000 clones, with approximately 80% observed a single time. Sequenced: PBMCs. The receptors originated from a female donor in good health and CMV-seronegative.

The chain is built from TRBV28 and TRBJ2-1, with 14 bases identical to TRBD2. The CDR3 covers 17 residues. With 1 base clipped from V and 8 bases from J, the junction kept 7 bases outside the gene matches. In germline, CDR1 is MDHEN, CDR2 SYDVKM. The CDR3 nucleotides read TGTGCCAGCAGTTTATTGACTAGCGGGAGGGCCGGAGATGAGCAGTTCTTC. Translation gives CASSLLTSGRAGDEQFF.

This chain links TRBV27 with TRBJ1-5; D unclear. CDR3 length equals 13 residues. V was pared by 0 bases and J by 7 bases, with 7 bases between. Germline assignment: CDR1 MNHEY and CDR2 SMNVEV (reference sequence). The CDR3 DNA follows: TGTGCCAGCAGTTTATCGACGGGGCAGCCCCAGCATTTT. It is translated as CASSLSTGQPQHF.

This chain connects TRBV27 to TRBJ2-7, with D possibly TRBD2 on 6 matching bases. The V gene's germline CDR1 is MNHEY and CDR2 SMNVEV (reference sequence). The CDR3 covers 14 residues. V shed 6 bases and J shed 4 bases, with 16 bases lying between them. The CDR3 spells CASRYTSLAYEQYF. CDR3 nucleotides: TGTGCCAGCAGGTACACTAGCCTAGCTTACGAGCAGTACTTC.

This sequence joins TRBV6-5 and TRBJ2-1; possibly TRBD1 for D (6 bases). V lost 7 bases to trimming and J lost 2 bases, with 12 bases between them. Germline V gene sequence: CDR1 MNHEY, CDR2 SVGAGI. The CDR3 is 14 residues long. CDR3 loop: CASKGQRTYNEQFF. CDR3 nucleotides: TGTGCCAGCAAAGGACAGAGGACCTACAATGAGCAGTTCTTC.